This T cell receptor (beta chain) came from a study of T cells in Graves' hyperthyroidism and ophthalmopathy (dated by TCRdb to about 2019). Notes on the research overall: Peripheral blood samples were taken at the time of initial diagnosis, prior to any treatment. To identify TCR V-J signatures that set the groups apart, the researchers used a discovery cohort of 90 to 100 patients, made up of 43 with Graves' ophthalmopathy and about 55 with stable Graves' hyperthyroidism. Prospective prediction of ophthalmopathy was tested in an independent validation cohort consisting of 18 to 20 hyperthyroidism patients and over 15 patients who later progressed to ophthalmopathy. For training and testing, the 95 to 100 patients in the discovery cohort were randomly divided in a 7:3 ratio. In over five Graves' hyperthyroidism patients, the study also compared T-cell repertoires from thyroid tissue with T-cell repertoires from blood. Once sampling was done, hyperthyroidism patients were given methimazole at a starting dose of 30 mg daily, whereas ophthalmopathy patients were given high-dose intravenous methylprednisolone. TCR Vbeta CDR3 sequencing of roughly 140 peripheral blood samples (43 ophthalmopathy, 75 hyperthyroidism and roughly 17 progressor patients) is reported in the paper. Study-level results and caveats: In validation, the model predicted progression to ophthalmopathy a median of roughly 6.1 months before onset, with roughly 71% sensitivity and around 76% specificity. Blood samples also contained most of the expanded thyroid clonotypes (frequency above 0.001), which suggests that blood repertoires may reflect thyroid immune responses. No statistical method was used to fix the sample size in advance, and group allocation was not hidden from the investigators. A 13 V-J signature model separated ophthalmopathy from stable hyperthyroidism, with about 90% sensitivity and 81.08% specificity in cross-validation and 80%/75% in testing.

TCR beta CDR3 regions were amplified from RNA transcripts. A first-round RT-PCR of the TCR CDR3 used the HTBI primer set with the Qiagen OneStep RT-PCR kit. Libraries were constructed in a second round of multiplex PCR, after which size selection and purification were carried out. Libraries were sequenced paired-end with 100 bp reads on an Illumina HiSeq2000. The paper's data handling went like this. Raw data were processed with SOAPnuke, discarding reads with adapters, uncalled bases, mean Phred below 15, or no exact constant-primer or identifier match. COPE v1.2.5 was used to merge high-quality paired reads, and clonotypes were defined as unique nucleotide sequences. MiTCR v1.1 was used to align clonotypes to the IMGT TRBV, TRBD and TRBJ reference segments. The analysis included only V-J combinations with a frequency above 0.0001, which together covered over 98% of the repertoires. A TCS score was defined as the ratio between F50 (clonal expansion) and ExV (chaos), using BLOSUM62-based TCRdist between CDR3 peptides within each V-J. Welch's t-statistics and random forest reduced 514 V-J features to 13, which were used in a naive Bayes classifier (R e1071). TCRdb reworked the public reads: Q25 trimming with fastp, MiXCR clone assembly, productive beta chains retained. Entries are consolidated by CDR3 protein sequence, retaining the most common genes and DNA. These V and J calls rely on TCRdb rather than the paper's analysis. The sample table lists 640,000 or so distinct CDR3 sequences, 12% to 15% of them with a count of one. The biggest ten clones account for roughly 7% of the sample.

Trimming leaves V shorter by 5 bases and J shorter by 6 bases, with the junction holding 6 bases beyond the gene matches. The germline V gene encodes CDR1 SGHVS and CDR2 FQNEAQ. There are 15 amino acids in the CDR3, from cysteine to phenylalanine inclusive. The kept DNA is CDR3 alone, 45 bases in frame from the first base. Ophthalmopathy patients had moderately to severely active disease, Clinical Activity Score of at least 3, NOSPECS grade of at least 4, and duration under 3 months. Patients with uncontrolled infections, other autoimmune diseases, pregnancy or lactation were excluded. Diagnoses were based on clinical symptoms, serum thyroxine and TRAb, thyroid ultrasound and orbital computed tomography. Ficoll-Paque density gradient centrifugation was used to isolate PBMCs from under 11 ml of fresh peripheral blood. Total RNA was extracted using Trizol reagent, and RNA quality was assessed on an Agilent 2100 Bioanalyzer.

This clonotype was seen repeatedly, ten times or more. Its antigen target is currently unknown. Per-nucleotide qualities are absent, and no much larger clonotype sits a single base away. The sample was blood. This chain joins TRBV7-8 to TRBJ2-1; the junction holds 11 bases that match TRBD1. The clonotype originates from a woman aged 18-29 years with Graves' ophthalmopathy. The CDR3 loop reads CASSLRDRGTNEQFF. The bases read TGTGCCAGCAGCCTCCGGGACAGGGGGACCAATGAGCAGTTCTTC.